A selection of T cell receptor beta chains follows, all from one sample in a study of blood T cell repertoires in COVID-19. Sequencing used immunoSEQ multiplex PCR; TCRdb keeps in-frame clones, though not all of them. The repertoire holds about 220,000 clones, with 90% as singletons. The sequencing sample was made of PBMCs or T cells enriched from blood (not recorded which). The receptor set was obtained from a man aged 25 to 40 who had been exposed to COVID-19. Each CDR3 is given with its conserved first and last residue. D genes are given only for firm matches. Clone size is not always given. Where it is, it says once, few, many or a class for expanded clones.

d_call: .; j_call: TRBJ2-1; clone_size: .; v_call: TRBV11-3; cdr3_nt: TGTGCCAGCAGCACCGTTAATAGTGAGCAGTTCTTC; cdr3_aa: CASSTVNSEQFF
d_call: TRBD2; j_call: TRBJ2-1; clone_size: .; v_call: TRBV7-6; cdr3_nt: TGTGCCAGCAGACCAAGCGGGGGGGAGTACAATGAGCAGTTCTTC; cdr3_aa: CASRPSGGEYNEQFF
d_call: TRBD2; j_call: TRBJ2-5; clone_size: .; v_call: TRBV11-2; cdr3_nt: TGTGCCAGCAGCTTAGATCCGTCCGGGCTAGCGGGGGAGACCCAGTACTTC; cdr3_aa: CASSLDPSGLAGETQYF
d_call: .; j_call: TRBJ1-1; clone_size: .; v_call: TRBV13; cdr3_nt: TGTGCCAGCAGCCCAATCCGGGGGGCGGACACTGAAGCTTTCTTT; cdr3_aa: CASSPIRGADTEAFF
d_call: .; j_call: TRBJ2-3; clone_size: .; v_call: TRBV15; cdr3_nt: TGTGCCACCAGTGAGTACAGAAGCACAGATACGCAGTATTTT; cdr3_aa: CATSEYRSTDTQYF
d_call: TRBD2; j_call: TRBJ2-3; clone_size: .; v_call: TRBV2; cdr3_nt: TGTGCCAGCGGCGGGACTAGCGGGGCGACGGTTAGCACAGATACGCAGTATTTT; cdr3_aa: CASGGTSGATVSTDTQYF
d_call: .; j_call: TRBJ1-5; clone_size: once; v_call: TRBV3-1/TRBV3-2; cdr3_nt: TGTGCCAGCAGCCAAGATTCCGGGGGATATAGCAATCAGCCCCAGCATTTT; cdr3_aa: CASSQDSGGYSNQPQHF
d_call: .; j_call: TRBJ2-6; clone_size: .; v_call: TRBV19; cdr3_nt: TGTGCCAGTAGGACAGAATTAGGGGCCAACGTCCTGACTTTC; cdr3_aa: CASRTELGANVLTF
d_call: TRBD1; j_call: TRBJ2-2; clone_size: .; v_call: TRBV11-1; cdr3_nt: TGTGCCAGCAGCCGACTCGGACAGGCGAACACCGGGGAGCTGTTTTTT; cdr3_aa: CASSRLGQANTGELFF
d_call: .; j_call: TRBJ2-1; clone_size: .; v_call: TRBV6-2/TRBV6-3; cdr3_nt: TGTGCCAGCAGTGCCCCAGGCAGCAATCCCAATGAGCAGTTCTTC; cdr3_aa: CASSAPGSNPNEQFF
d_call: TRBD2; j_call: TRBJ2-7; clone_size: .; v_call: TRBV6-1; cdr3_nt: TGTGCCAGCAGTGGACGACTAGCGGGGGGGCTGGTACTTTTCTACGAGCAGTACTTC; cdr3_aa: CASSGRLAGGLVLFYEQYF
d_call: TRBD1; j_call: TRBJ2-4; clone_size: .; v_call: TRBV5-1; cdr3_nt: TGCGCCAGCAGCCCCTCTCTCAGACAGGGGTTGGTTCTAGCCAAAAACATTCAGTACTTC; cdr3_aa: CASSPSLRQGLVLAKNIQYF
d_call: .; j_call: TRBJ1-6; clone_size: once; v_call: TRBV10-3; cdr3_nt: TGTGCCACGCGTGCGGAAAATTCACCCCTCCACTTT; cdr3_aa: CATRAENSPLHF
d_call: .; j_call: TRBJ1-1; clone_size: .; v_call: TRBV19; cdr3_nt: TGTGCCAGTAGTGGACAGTTCAACACTGAAGCTTTCTTT; cdr3_aa: CASSGQFNTEAFF
d_call: .; j_call: TRBJ2-7; clone_size: .; v_call: TRBV12-3/TRBV12-4; cdr3_nt: TGTGCCAGCAGTCCGGGGGTTTACGAGCAGTACTTC; cdr3_aa: CASSPGVYEQYF
d_call: .; j_call: TRBJ1-3; clone_size: .; v_call: TRBV5-5; cdr3_nt: TGTGCCAGCAGCTTGACTTTCACAGGGAGTGCTGGAAACACCATATATTTT; cdr3_aa: CASSLTFTGSAGNTIYF
d_call: .; j_call: TRBJ2-3; clone_size: .; v_call: TRBV4-1; cdr3_nt: TGCGCCAGCAGCCAAGATCCGTGGGGGGGCACGACAGATACGCAGTATTTT; cdr3_aa: CASSQDPWGGTTDTQYF
d_call: .; j_call: TRBJ1-2; clone_size: .; v_call: TRBV5-5; cdr3_nt: TGTGCCAGCAGCCTGGACCCTGGGGCCCTTGGCTACACCTTC; cdr3_aa: CASSLDPGALGYTF
d_call: TRBD2; j_call: TRBJ2-1; clone_size: .; v_call: TRBV5-1; cdr3_nt: TGCGCCAGCAGCTTTTCCATCCAGTTACTAGCGGGGGGCGGCAATGAGCAGTTCTTC; cdr3_aa: CASSFSIQLLAGGGNEQFF
d_call: .; j_call: TRBJ2-3; clone_size: .; v_call: TRBV19; cdr3_nt: TGTGCCAGTAGTAGCGGCACAGATACGCAGTATTTT; cdr3_aa: CASSSGTDTQYF
d_call: .; j_call: TRBJ2-1; clone_size: .; v_call: TRBV5-4; cdr3_nt: TGTGCCAGCAGGGACCGAGGAAAGGGGCGGACCAATGAGCAGTTCTTC; cdr3_aa: CASRDRGKGRTNEQFF
d_call: TRBD2; j_call: TRBJ2-1; clone_size: .; v_call: TRBV6-5; cdr3_nt: TGTGCCAGCAACCCGGCGGGGGGACCTCGAAATGAGCAGTTCTTC; cdr3_aa: CASNPAGGPRNEQFF
d_call: .; j_call: TRBJ2-1; clone_size: .; v_call: TRBV7-3; cdr3_nt: TGTGCCAGCAGCTTCAAATCGGGGGGACAATCCTACAATGAGCAGTTCTTC; cdr3_aa: CASSFKSGGQSYNEQFF
d_call: TRBD2; j_call: TRBJ2-1; clone_size: once; v_call: TRBV5-8; cdr3_nt: TGTGCCAGCTTCATGGGGCTACGGACTAGCGGGGTTATATATGAGCAGTTCTTC; cdr3_aa: CASFMGLRTSGVIYEQFF
d_call: .; j_call: TRBJ2-7; clone_size: .; v_call: TRBV19; cdr3_nt: TGTGCCAGTAGTATTCGAGGGCCGCACTACGAGCAGTACTTC; cdr3_aa: CASSIRGPHYEQYF
d_call: .; j_call: TRBJ1-2; clone_size: .; v_call: TRBV18; cdr3_nt: TGTGCCAGCTCACCGCAACAGGTTAACTATGGCTACACCTTC; cdr3_aa: CASSPQQVNYGYTF
d_call: TRBD2; j_call: TRBJ2-7; clone_size: .; v_call: TRBV7-2; cdr3_nt: TGTGCCAGCAGCGTAACACTAGCGAACGGCTACGAGCAGTACTTC; cdr3_aa: CASSVTLANGYEQYF
d_call: TRBD1; j_call: TRBJ2-2; clone_size: .; v_call: TRBV29-1; cdr3_nt: TGCAGCGTGACAGGGACCGGGGAGCTGTTTTTT; cdr3_aa: CSVTGTGELFF